Sequencing of this T cell receptor (beta chain) was carried out in a study of blood T cell repertoires in COVID-19. At the level of the study: Sources were T cells, B-cell-depleted T cells, or PBMCs; the material itself was cDNA or gDNA.

In the original analysis: Reference gene primer amplification in the assay estimated nucleated cell counts. Produced via immunoSEQ multiplex PCR; TCRdb's table is partial and in-frame only. The V and J calls and the clone size are those of that table, but D and trimming were determined from the DNA. The table shows 150,000 to 200,000 clones, with approximately 84% occurring only once. The material sequenced was peripheral blood. This TCR was recovered from a woman of 80 years or more with COVID-19, enrolled during active disease.

The CDR3, as DNA: TGTGCCAGCAGCGCCACAGGGGGGGCCATGAACACTGAAGCTTTCTTT. This codes for CASSATGGAMNTEAFF. The chain has TRBV5-4 and TRBJ1-1, with TRBD1 matching 8 bases. This CDR3 comprises 16 residues. Trimming at V came to 4 bases and at J to 0 bases, leaving 8 bases not matched to a gene. CDR1 is SGHNT and CDR2 is YYREEE in the germline V gene (reference sequence).